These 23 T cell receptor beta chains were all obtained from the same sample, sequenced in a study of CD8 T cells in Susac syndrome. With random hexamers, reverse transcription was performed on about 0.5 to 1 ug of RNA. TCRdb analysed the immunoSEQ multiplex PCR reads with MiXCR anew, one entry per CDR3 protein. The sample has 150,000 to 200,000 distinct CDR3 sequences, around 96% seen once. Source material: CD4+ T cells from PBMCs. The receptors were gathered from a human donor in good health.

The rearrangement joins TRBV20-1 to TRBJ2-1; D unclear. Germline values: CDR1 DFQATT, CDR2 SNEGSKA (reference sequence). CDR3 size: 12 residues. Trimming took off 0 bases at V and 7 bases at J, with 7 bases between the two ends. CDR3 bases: TGCAGTGCTAGAGATTTTAGAAATGAGCAGTTCTTC. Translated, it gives CSARDFRNEQFF.

This CDR3 is CASSIGGFQPQHF. CDR3 sequence (DNA): TGTGCCAGTAGTATCGGAGGGTTTCAGCCCCAGCATTTT. The rearrangement links TRBV19 to TRBJ1-5; D uncertain. The CDR3 is 13 residues long. V gave up 3 bases and J gave up 6 bases, with 9 bases separating them. CDR1 is LNHDA and CDR2 is SQIVND in the germline V gene (reference sequence).

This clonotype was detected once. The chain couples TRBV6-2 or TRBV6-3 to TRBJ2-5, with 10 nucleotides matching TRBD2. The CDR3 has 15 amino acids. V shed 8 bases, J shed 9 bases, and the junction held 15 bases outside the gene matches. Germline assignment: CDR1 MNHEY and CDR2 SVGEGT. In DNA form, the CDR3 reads TGTGCCAGCTTCGAGCCAACTAGCGGGGTTGCGTCCCAGTACTTC. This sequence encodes CASFEPTSGVASQYF.

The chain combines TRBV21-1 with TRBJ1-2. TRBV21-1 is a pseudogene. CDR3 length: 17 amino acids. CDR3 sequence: CASSKGRQCRLNYGYTF. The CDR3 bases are TGTGCCAGCAGCAAAGGTCGGCAGTGCCGTCTTAACTATGGCTACACCTTC.

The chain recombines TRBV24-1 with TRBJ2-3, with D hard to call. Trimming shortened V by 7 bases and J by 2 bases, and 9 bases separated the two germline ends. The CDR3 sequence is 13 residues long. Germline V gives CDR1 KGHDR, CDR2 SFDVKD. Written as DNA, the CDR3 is TGTGCCACCAGCGACCGGTACACAGATACGCAGTATTTT. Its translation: CATSDRYTDTQYF.

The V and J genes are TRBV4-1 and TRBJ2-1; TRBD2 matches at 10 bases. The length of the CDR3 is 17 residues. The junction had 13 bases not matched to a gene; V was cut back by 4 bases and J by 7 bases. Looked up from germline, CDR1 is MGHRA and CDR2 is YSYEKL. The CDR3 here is CASSLGLAGVRWNEQFF. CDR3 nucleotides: TGCGCCAGCAGCCTAGGTCTAGCGGGAGTACGTTGGAATGAGCAGTTCTTC.

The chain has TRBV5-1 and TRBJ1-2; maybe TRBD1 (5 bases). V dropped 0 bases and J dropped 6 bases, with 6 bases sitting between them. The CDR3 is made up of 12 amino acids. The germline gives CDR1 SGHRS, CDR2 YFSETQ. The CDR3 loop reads CASSLEGHGYTF. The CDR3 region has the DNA TGCGCCAGCAGCTTGGAGGGGCATGGCTACACCTTC.

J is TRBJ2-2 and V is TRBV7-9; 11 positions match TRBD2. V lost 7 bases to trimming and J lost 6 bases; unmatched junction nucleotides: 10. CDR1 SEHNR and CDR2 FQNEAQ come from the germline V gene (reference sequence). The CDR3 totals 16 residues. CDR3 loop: CASIRLAGYSSGELFF. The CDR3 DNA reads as TGTGCCAGCATCCGACTAGCGGGATACTCCTCCGGGGAGCTGTTTTTT. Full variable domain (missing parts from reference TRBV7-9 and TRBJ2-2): DTGVSQNPRHKITKRGQNVTFRCDPISEHNRLYWYRQTLGQGPEFLTYFQNEAQLEKSRLLSDRFSAERPKGSFSTLEIQRTEQGDSAMYLCASIRLAGYSSGELFFGEGSRLTVL.

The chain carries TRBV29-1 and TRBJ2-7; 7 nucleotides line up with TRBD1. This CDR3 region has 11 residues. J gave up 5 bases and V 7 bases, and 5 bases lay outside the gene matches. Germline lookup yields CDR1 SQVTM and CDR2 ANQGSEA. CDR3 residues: CSGQGVHEQYF. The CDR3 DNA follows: TGCAGCGGCCAGGGGGTCCACGAGCAGTACTTC.

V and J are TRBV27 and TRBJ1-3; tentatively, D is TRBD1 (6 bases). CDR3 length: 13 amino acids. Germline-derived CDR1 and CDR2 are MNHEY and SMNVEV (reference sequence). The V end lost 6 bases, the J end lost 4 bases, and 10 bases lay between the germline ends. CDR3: CASRKDSGNTIYF. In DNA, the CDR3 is TGTGCCAGCAGGAAGGACAGCGGAAACACCATATATTTT.

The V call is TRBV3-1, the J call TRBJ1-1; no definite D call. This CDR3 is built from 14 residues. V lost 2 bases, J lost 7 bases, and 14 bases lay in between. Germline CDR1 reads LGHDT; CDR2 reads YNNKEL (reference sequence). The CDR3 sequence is CASSQLEYSGEAFF. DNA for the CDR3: TGTGCCAGCAGCCAACTAGAATACTCGGGTGAAGCTTTCTTT.

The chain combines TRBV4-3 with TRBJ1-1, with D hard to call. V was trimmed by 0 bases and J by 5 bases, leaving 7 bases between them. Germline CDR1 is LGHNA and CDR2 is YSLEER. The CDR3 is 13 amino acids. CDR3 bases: TGCGCCAGCAGCCAAGAACTGGAGACTGAAGCTTTCTTT. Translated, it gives CASSQELETEAFF.

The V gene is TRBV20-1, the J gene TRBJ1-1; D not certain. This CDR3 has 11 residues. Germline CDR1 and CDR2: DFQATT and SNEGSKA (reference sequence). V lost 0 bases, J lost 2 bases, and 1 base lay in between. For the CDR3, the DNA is TGCAGTGCTAGAGATAACACTGAAGCTTTCTTT. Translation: CSARDNTEAFF.

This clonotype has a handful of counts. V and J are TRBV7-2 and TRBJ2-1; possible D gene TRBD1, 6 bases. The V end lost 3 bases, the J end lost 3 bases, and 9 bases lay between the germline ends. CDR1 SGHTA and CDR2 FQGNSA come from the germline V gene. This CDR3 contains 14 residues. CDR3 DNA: TGTGCCAGCAGCTTCGGACAGATCTACAATGAGCAGTTCTTC. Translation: CASSFGQIYNEQFF.

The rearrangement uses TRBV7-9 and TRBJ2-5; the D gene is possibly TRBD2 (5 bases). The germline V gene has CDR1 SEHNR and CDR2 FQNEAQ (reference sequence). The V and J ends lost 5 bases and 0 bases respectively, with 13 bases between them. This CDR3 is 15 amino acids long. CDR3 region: CASSLGLAYQETQYF. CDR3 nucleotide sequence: TGTGCCAGCAGCCTCGGACTTGCGTACCAAGAGACCCAGTACTTC.

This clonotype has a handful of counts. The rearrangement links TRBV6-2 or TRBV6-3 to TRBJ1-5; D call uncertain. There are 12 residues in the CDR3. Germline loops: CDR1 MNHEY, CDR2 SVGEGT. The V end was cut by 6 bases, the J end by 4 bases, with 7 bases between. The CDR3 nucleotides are TGTGCCAGCAGCCTCCCTAATCAGCCCCAGCATTTT. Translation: CASSLPNQPQHF.

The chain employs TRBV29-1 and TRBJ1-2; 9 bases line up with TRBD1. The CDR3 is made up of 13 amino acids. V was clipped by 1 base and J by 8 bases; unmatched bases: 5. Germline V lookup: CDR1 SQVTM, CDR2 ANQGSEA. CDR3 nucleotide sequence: TGCAGCGTTGAAGTCATACAGGGGGCAGGCTACACCTTC. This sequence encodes CSVEVIQGAGYTF.

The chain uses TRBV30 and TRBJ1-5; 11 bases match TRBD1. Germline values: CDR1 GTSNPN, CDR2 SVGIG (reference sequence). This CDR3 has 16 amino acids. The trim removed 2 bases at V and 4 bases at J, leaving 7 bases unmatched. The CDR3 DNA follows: TGTGCCTGGAGTCTCCCGGACAGGGGGCCGAATCAGCCCCAGCATTTT. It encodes CAWSLPDRGPNQPQHF.

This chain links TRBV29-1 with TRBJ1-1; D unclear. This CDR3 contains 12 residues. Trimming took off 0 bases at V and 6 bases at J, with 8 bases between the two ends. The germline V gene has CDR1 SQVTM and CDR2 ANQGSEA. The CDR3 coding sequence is TGCAGCGTTGAAGATGGCGACGCTGAAGCTTTCTTT. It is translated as CSVEDGDAEAFF.

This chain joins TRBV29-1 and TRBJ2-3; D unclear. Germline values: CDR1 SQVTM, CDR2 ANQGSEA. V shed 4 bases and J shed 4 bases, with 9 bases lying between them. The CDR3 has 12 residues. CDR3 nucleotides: TGCAGCGTTGGGGTAGCATCAGATACGCAGTATTTT. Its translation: CSVGVASDTQYF.

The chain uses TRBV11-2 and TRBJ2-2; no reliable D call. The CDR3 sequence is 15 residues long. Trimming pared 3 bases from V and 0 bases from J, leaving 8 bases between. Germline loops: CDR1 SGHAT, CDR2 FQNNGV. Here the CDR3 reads CASSFGVSNTGELFF. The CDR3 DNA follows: TGTGCCAGCAGCTTCGGAGTATCGAACACCGGGGAGCTGTTTTTT.

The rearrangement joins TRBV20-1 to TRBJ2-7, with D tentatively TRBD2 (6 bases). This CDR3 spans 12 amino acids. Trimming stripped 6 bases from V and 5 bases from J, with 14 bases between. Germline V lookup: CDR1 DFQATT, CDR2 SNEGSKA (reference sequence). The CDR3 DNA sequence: TGCAGTGCCTTCCGCGGGAAAAACGAGCAGTACTTC. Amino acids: CSAFRGKNEQYF.

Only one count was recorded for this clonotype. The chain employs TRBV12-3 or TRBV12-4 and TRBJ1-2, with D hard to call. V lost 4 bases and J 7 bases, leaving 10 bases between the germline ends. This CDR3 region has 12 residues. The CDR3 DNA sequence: TGTGCCAGCAGTTCGGACGCCATTGGCTACACCTTC. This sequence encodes CASSSDAIGYTF.